What follows are 19 T cell receptor beta chains derived from one specimen sequenced in a study of beta chain features in type 1 diabetes. General study points: All four CD4+ subsets from Type 1 diabetes patients carried moderately but significantly shorter TCRB CDR3s.

Expressed TCRB transcripts were sequenced because the entire RNA isolate underwent reverse transcription. Assay: immunoSEQ multiplex PCR; the TCRdb copy retains only in-frame clones and omits some. The table lists roughly 700,000 clones, around 15% of them singletons. Their target antigens are unknown. The sample comprised naive CD4+ T cells from blood. These receptors were collected from a man aged 18 to 29 with type 1 diabetes.

The CDR3, as DNA: TGTGCCAGCAGCGTACAAACAGGGAACTATGGCTACACCTTC. Amino acids: CASSVQTGNYGYTF. The rearrangement joins TRBV9 to TRBJ1-2, with D possibly matching TRBD1 (6 bases). Trimming pared 1 base from V and 2 bases from J, leaving 9 bases between. There are 14 residues in the CDR3. Germline CDR1 and CDR2: SGDLS and YYNGEE.

The chain joins TRBV15 to TRBJ1-4; D gene unclear. Germline loops: CDR1 LNHNV, CDR2 YYDKDF (reference sequence). V lost 0 bases and J lost 6, with 5 bases in between. This CDR3 has 13 residues. The CDR3 region is CATSREVDEKLFF. In DNA, the CDR3 is TGTGCCACCAGCAGAGAGGTCGATGAAAAACTGTTTTTT. Full variable domain (remainder filled in from reference TRBV15 and TRBJ1-4): DAMVIQNPRYQVTQFGKPVTLSCSQTLNHNVMYWYQQKSSQAPKLLFHYYDKDFNNEADTPDNFQSRRPNTSFCFLDIRSPGLGDTAMYLCATSREVDEKLFFGSGTQLSVL.

A few counts support this clone. The genes are TRBV9 and TRBJ1-2; 8 nucleotides match TRBD1. V lost 3 bases to trimming and J lost 8 bases; unmatched junction nucleotides: 9. The CDR3 loop spans 14 amino acids. The germline CDR1 and CDR2 sequences are SGDLS and YYNGEE. CDR3 nucleotides: TGTGCCAGCAGCGGCCGGACAGGGAATGTGGGCTACACCTTC. Translated: CASSGRTGNVGYTF.

This clone was detected only a few times. This chain uses TRBV29-1 with TRBJ1-2; maybe TRBD1 (6 bases). V lost 3 bases, J lost 3 bases, and 20 bases lay in between. The V gene's germline CDR1 is SQVTM and CDR2 ANQGSEA. The CDR3 has 16 residues. The CDR3 region has the DNA TGCAGCGTTGATAGGAGTTCAGGGGAAGTCGACTATGGCTACACCTTC. Its translation is CSVDRSSGEVDYGYTF.

This clone occurred a few times. The chain is built from TRBV2 and TRBJ1-6; maybe TRBD1 (6 bases). V lost 6 bases, J lost 8 bases, and 11 bases lay in between. The CDR3 sequence is 13 residues long. From germline, CDR1 is SNHLY and CDR2 FYNNEI. In DNA form, the CDR3 reads TGTGCCAGCAGCGGACAGCTAGATTCACCCCTCCACTTT. Protein sequence: CASSGQLDSPLHF.

The chain combines TRBV6-4 with TRBJ1-6; possible D gene TRBD1, 6 bases. The germline V and J ends were trimmed by 6 bases and 6 bases, with 9 bases remaining between them. The CDR3 covers 13 residues. Germline CDR1 is MRHNA and CDR2 is SNTAGT. CDR3 residues: CASRGTSNSPLHF. The CDR3 DNA reads TGTGCCAGCAGAGGGACAAGTAATTCACCCCTCCACTTT.

The V and J genes are TRBV5-4 and TRBJ1-2; 8 bases line up with TRBD1. This CDR3 region has 14 residues. The V gene end was trimmed by 0 bases and the J gene end by 7 bases; junction bases not matched to a gene: 5. CDR1 and CDR2 from the germline V gene are SGHNT and YYREEE (reference sequence). The CDR3 here is CASSLDRGDSGYTF. CDR3 DNA: TGTGCCAGCAGCTTGGACAGGGGGGATAGTGGCTACACCTTC.

This chain links TRBV19 with TRBJ2-7, with TRBD1 identical over 8 bases. The V gene end was trimmed by 6 bases and the J gene end by 2 bases; junction bases not matched to a gene: 6. CDR1 and CDR2 from the germline V gene are LNHDA and SQIVND (reference sequence). The CDR3 runs to 14 residues. CDR3 residues: CASSRSQGAYEQYF. CDR3 DNA: TGTGCCAGTAGCAGGTCACAGGGGGCCTACGAGCAGTACTTC.

V usage is TRBV5-1 and J usage is TRBJ1-2, with D unresolved. V was pared by 4 bases and J by 4 bases, with 23 bases between. The germline V gene has CDR1 SGHRS and CDR2 YFSETQ. This CDR3 region has 17 residues. The CDR3 is CASSPRPELSQLYGYTF. The DNA for the CDR3 is TGCGCCAGCAGCCCTCGCCCCGAACTATCCCAGCTCTATGGCTACACCTTC.

This clone occurred a few times. This rearrangement joins TRBV29-1 to TRBJ2-5, with D perhaps matching TRBD2 (5 bases). V was trimmed by 6 bases and J by 5 bases, leaving 13 bases between them. This CDR3 is 12 amino acids long. Germline lookup yields CDR1 SQVTM and CDR2 ANQGSEA. The CDR3 bases are TGCAGCGTCGTGGAACCGGGGGAGACCCAGTACTTC. This encodes CSVVEPGETQYF.

This clone was found a few times. This chain connects TRBV29-1 to TRBJ1-1, with D unclear. Germline CDR1 SQVTM, CDR2 ANQGSEA. The V gene lost 2 bases and the J gene lost 5 bases, with 9 bases spanning the gap. There are 12 residues in the CDR3. CDR3 DNA sequence: TGCAGCGTTGAAAATGCGGGGACTGAAGCTTTCTTT. It yields the protein CSVENAGTEAFF.

This chain connects TRBV14 to TRBJ1-1; the D is unclear. Germline V lookup: CDR1 SGHDN, CDR2 FVKESK. Between the trimmed V and J ends, which lost 0 bases and 5 bases, there was a span of 7 bases. The CDR3 runs 13 residues. In nucleotides, the CDR3 is TGTGCCAGCAGCCAAGACCTCGGAACTGAAGCTTTCTTT. Its translation: CASSQDLGTEAFF.

This clone was seen a few times. The CDR3 loop is CASSLGNSNSPLHF. As DNA, the CDR3 is TGTGCCAGCAGCTTAGGAAACAGTAATTCACCCCTCCACTTT. The V call is TRBV7-8, the J call TRBJ1-6; D not resolved. Germline CDR1 SGHVS, CDR2 FQNEAQ. This CDR3 region has 14 residues. V gave up 1 base and J gave up 6 bases, with 7 bases separating them.

The rearrangement links TRBV6-5 to TRBJ2-2; D uncertain. CDR3 size: 15 residues. Looked up from germline, CDR1 is MNHEY and CDR2 is SVGAGI. Trimming left V 1 base short and J 5 bases short, with 11 bases between. CDR3 coding DNA: TGTGCCAGCAGTTACTGGCAGGCCCGGACCGGGGAGCTGTTTTTT. It codes for CASSYWQARTGELFF.

This clone was detected a few times. The genes are TRBV18 and TRBJ1-3, with TRBD1 identical over 7 bases. CDR1 KGHSH and CDR2 LQKENI come from the germline V gene. J lost 2 bases, V lost 6 bases, and 4 bases had no gene match. This CDR3 region has 14 residues. DNA for the CDR3: TGTGCCAGCTCCCAACAGGGGACTGGAAACACCATATATTTT. It specifies CASSQQGTGNTIYF.

The chain uses TRBV2 and TRBJ1-2; unclear D gene. Germline V gene sequence: CDR1 SNHLY, CDR2 FYNNEI. Trimming removed 1 base from V and 2 bases from J, with 8 bases in between. The length of the CDR3 is 14 residues. For the CDR3, the DNA is TGTGCCAGCAGTGAAGTCCTCTCGAACTATGGCTACACCTTC. Encoded protein: CASSEVLSNYGYTF. Combining the CDR3 with reference TRBV2 and TRBJ1-2 gives the whole variable domain EPEVTQTPSHQVTQMGQEVILRCVPISNHLYFYWYRQILGQKVEFLVSFYNNEISEKSEIFDDQFSVERPDGSNFTLKIRSTKLEDSAMYFCASSEVLSNYGYTFGSGTRLTVV.

This clone appeared once. This sequence joins TRBV18 and TRBJ1-1; D gene uncertain. V lost 3 bases to trimming and J lost 3 bases, with 11 bases between them. Germline V CDR1 and CDR2: KGHSH, LQKENI. The CDR3 sequence is 14 residues long. The CDR3: CASSPGNPDTEAFF. The CDR3 DNA sequence: TGTGCCAGCTCACCGGGGAATCCGGACACTGAAGCTTTCTTT. The whole variable domain, filled in from reference TRBV18 and TRBJ1-1, reads NAGVMQNPRHLVRRRGQEARLRCSPMKGHSHVYWYRQLPEEGLKFMVYLQKENIIDESGMPKERFSAEFPKEGPSILRIQQVVRGDSAAYFCASSPGNPDTEAFFGQGTRLTVV.

This clone was seen a handful of times. The V and J genes are TRBV27 and TRBJ2-3, with D maybe TRBD1 (8 bases). The V gene's germline CDR1 is MNHEY and CDR2 SMNVEV (reference sequence). The CDR3 covers 14 residues. Deletions cut 5 bases from V and 5 bases from J, with 14 bases between. The CDR3 protein is CASSKGGTGDTQYF. DNA for the CDR3: TGTGCCAGCAGTAAGGGAGGGACAGGAGATACGCAGTATTTT.

CDR3 protein: CASAYSTDTQYF. CDR3 sequence (DNA): TGTGCCAGCGCCTATTCCACAGATACGCAGTATTTT. The chain joins TRBV2 to TRBJ2-3, with D uncertain. CDR3 length: 12 amino acids. Germline CDR1 reads SNHLY; CDR2 reads FYNNEI. V was clipped by 8 bases and J by 2 bases, with 8 bases between them.